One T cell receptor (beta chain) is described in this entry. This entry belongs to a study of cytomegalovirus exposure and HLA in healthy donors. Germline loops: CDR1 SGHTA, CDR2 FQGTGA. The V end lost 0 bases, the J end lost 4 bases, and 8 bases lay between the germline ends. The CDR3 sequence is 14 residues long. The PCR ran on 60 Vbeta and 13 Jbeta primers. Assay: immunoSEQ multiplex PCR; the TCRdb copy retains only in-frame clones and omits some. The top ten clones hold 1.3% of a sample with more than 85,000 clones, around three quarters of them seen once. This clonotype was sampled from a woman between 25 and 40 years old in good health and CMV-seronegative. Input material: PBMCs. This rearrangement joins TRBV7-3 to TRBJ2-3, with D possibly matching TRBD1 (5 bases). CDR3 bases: TGTGCCAGCAGCTTAACGGCGACAGCAGATACGCAGTATTTT. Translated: CASSLTATADTQYF.